This T cell receptor beta chain emerged from a study of blood T cell repertoires in COVID-19 (dated by TCRdb to the early 2020s). Study-level background: Collaborator samples came from the United States, Italy and Spain and covered acute and convalescent phases of COVID-19. The sample metadata nearly always contained a de-identified subject ID, COVID-19 status, age in years and sex. The samples were drawn from two sources: the first 160 participants of the ongoing ImmuneRACE study, and fewer than 1,500 subjects contributed by 6 global collaborators. Deeply sampled blood TCRbeta repertoires from subjects exposed to, actively infected with, or recovered from COVID-19 were included in the dataset. The prospective study material was composed of cDNA or gDNA derived from T cells, B-cell-depleted T cells, or PBMCs. The repertoires were made available in a free public database intended to serve as a resource for research on the immune response to SARS-CoV-2. Where available, HLA class I and class II types were obtained from metadata supplied by the sample provider rather than from assay-based typing. Overall results and qualifications from the work: The amount of clinical and demographic metadata varied by source and participant and was provided uncurated.

The CDR3 has 16 amino acids, counting the end cysteine and phenylalanine. Just CDR3 DNA is preserved here, 48 bases in frame from base 1. According to the germline V gene, CDR1 reads SGHVS and CDR2 reads FQNEAQ. V is reduced by 3 bases and J by 0 bases, leaving a spacing of 12 bases between them. Participants in the prospective study were enrolled through a virtual design, were aged roughly 18 to 100 years, and lived in about two dozen United States geographic areas. In the prospective study, cohorts were assigned on the basis of participant-reported clinical history obtained from a screening survey and a study questionnaire. Each participant in the prospective study had whole blood, serum and a nasopharyngeal or oropharyngeal swab collected by mobile phlebotomists. Additional blood draws and questionnaires over an approximately 2-month period could optionally be provided by prospective study participants. Blood samples from the prospective study were shipped frozen or at room temperature prior to DNA extraction.

TCRbeta CDR3 regions were amplified from genomic DNA by means of the immunoSEQ Assay, a bias-controlled multiplex PCR. Per the original workflow: The number of nucleated cells in each sample was estimated by amplification of reference gene primers within the assay. Sequence reads were collapsed and filtered to measure the absolute abundance of every unique TCRbeta CDR3 rearrangement. For each sample, productive Simpson clonality was calculated by taking the square root of Simpson's diversity index across productive rearrangements. TCRdb re-hosts the immuneACCESS table, in-frame sequences only. Its copies lack some clones; in the studies checked, an unresolved V gene accounts for under half of them, and the cause for the rest is not known. Clone size and the V and J calls come from that table; the DNA yielded D and trimming. The sample table shows roughly 170,000 clones, and roughly 80% are seen once. Of the sample, roughly 6% falls within the top ten clones.

As concerns this clone: Its binding antigen is unknown. There are no base qualities to consult, and no much larger clone falls within one base.

The chain is made from TRBV7-8 and TRBJ2-1; there is no confident call for the D gene. The sample was PBMCs or T cells enriched from blood (not recorded which). The sequence came from a middle-aged woman with acute COVID-19. The DNA sequence is as follows: TGTGCCAGCAGCTTTGGTGGTGGCCTCTCCTACAATGAGCAGTTCTTC. Its amino acids are CASSFGGGLSYNEQFF. Extended through the reference TRBV7-8 and TRBJ2-1 proteins, this CDR3 yields the full variable domain: GAGVSQSPRYKVAKRGQDVALRCDPISGHVSLFWYQQALGQGPEFLTYFQNEAQLDKSGLPSDRFFAERPEGSVSTLKIQRTQQEDSAVYLCASSFGGGLSYNEQFFGPGTRLTVL.